This T cell receptor beta chain was recorded in a study of shared clonotypes between healthy human individuals. Only Caucasian adults living in Nashville, Tennessee served as donors. Every immunoSEQ plate was one replicate of a subset's evenly spread DNA. Using immunoSEQ multiplex PCR, the repertoire was profiled, and TCRdb retains in-frame clones only, with some absent. The sample has about 2,500,000 clones, more than 80% seen once. The CDR3 covers 13 residues. Germline-derived CDR1 and CDR2 are GTSNPN and SVGIG (reference sequence). Trimming at V came to 3 bases and at J to 2 bases, leaving 3 bases not matched to a gene.

Sequencing was carried out using naive CD4+ T cells sorted from blood. Subset given: CD45RA+ positively selected. This TCR derives from a man aged 18 to 30 in good health. The gene calls are TRBV30 and TRBJ1-2; 7 bases match TRBD1. The CDR3 nucleotides read TGTGCCTGGAGGGGGGGACAGAACTATGGCTACACCTTC. The encoded protein is CAWRGGQNYGYTF. The full variable domain, with the rest looked up from reference TRBV30 and TRBJ1-2, is SQTIHQWPATLVQPVGSPLSLECTVEGTSNPNLYWYRQAAGRGLQLLFYSVGIGQISSEVPQNLSASRPQDRQFILSSKKLLLSDSGFYLCAWRGGQNYGYTFGSGTRLTVV.